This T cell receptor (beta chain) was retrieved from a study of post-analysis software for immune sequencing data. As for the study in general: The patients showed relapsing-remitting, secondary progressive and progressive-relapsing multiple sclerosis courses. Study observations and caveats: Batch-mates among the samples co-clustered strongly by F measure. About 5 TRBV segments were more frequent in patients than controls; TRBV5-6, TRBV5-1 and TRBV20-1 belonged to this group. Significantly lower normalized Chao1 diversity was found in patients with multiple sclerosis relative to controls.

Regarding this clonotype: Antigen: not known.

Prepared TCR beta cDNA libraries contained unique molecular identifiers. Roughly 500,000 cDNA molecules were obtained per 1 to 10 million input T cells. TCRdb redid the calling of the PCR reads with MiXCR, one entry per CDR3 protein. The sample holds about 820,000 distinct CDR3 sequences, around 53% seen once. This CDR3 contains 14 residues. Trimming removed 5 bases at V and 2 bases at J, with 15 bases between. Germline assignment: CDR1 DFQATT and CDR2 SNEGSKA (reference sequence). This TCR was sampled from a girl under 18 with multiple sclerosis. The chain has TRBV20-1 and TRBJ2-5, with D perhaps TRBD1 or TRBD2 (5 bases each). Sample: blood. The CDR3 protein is CSASGRPVQETQYF. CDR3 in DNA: TGCAGTGCTTCGGGACGGCCGGTGCAAGAGACCCAGTACTTC.